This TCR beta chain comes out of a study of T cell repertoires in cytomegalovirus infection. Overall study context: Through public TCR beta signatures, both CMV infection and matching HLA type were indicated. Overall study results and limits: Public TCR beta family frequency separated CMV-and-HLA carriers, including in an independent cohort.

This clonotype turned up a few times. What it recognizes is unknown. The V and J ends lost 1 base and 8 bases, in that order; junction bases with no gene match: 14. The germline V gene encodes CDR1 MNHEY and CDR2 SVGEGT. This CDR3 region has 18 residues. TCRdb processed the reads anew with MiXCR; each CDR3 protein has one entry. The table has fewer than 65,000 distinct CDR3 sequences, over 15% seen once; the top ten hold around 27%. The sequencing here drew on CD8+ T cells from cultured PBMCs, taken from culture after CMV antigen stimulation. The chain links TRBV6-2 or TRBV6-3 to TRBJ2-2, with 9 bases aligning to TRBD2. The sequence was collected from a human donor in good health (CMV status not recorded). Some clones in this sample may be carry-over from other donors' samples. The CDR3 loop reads CASSYFGSTSGLAGELFF. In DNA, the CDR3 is TGTGCCAGCAGTTACTTTGGTTCGACTAGCGGTTTGGCTGGGGAGCTGTTTTTT.